This T cell receptor (beta chain) is drawn from a study of OX40 agonist ivuxolimab in advanced cancers. Whole-study context: Hepatocellular carcinoma, melanoma, renal cell or head and neck cancer occurred in dose-escalation patients. Earlier treatment with anti-PD-1, anti-PD-L1 or anti-CTLA-4 was permitted, and roughly 40% had received some.

Anyone with autoimmune disease history or systemic immunosuppression was excluded. The table came from immunoSEQ multiplex PCR; TCRdb's copy has only in-frame clones and leaves some out. The data show 35,000 or so clones, around 82% seen once. The specimen was CD4+ or CD8+ T cells sorted from blood, collected in a trial of the OX40 agonist ivuxolimab. This TCR derives from an adult with an advanced solid tumor such as melanoma, head and neck, liver or kidney cancer.

The CDR3 DNA is TGTGCCAGCAGTGTAGGACAGCTGAATTCACCCCTCCACTTT. The encoded protein is CASSVGQLNSPLHF. The V call is TRBV6-1, the J call TRBJ1-6; TRBD1 might be the D (6 bases). The CDR3 is made up of 14 amino acids. The germline V and J ends were trimmed by 4 bases and 7 bases, with 11 bases remaining between them. CDR1 and CDR2 from the germline V gene are MNHNS and SASEGT.